A selection of T cell receptor beta chains follows, all from one sample in a study of blood T cell repertoires in COVID-19. Some clones are missing from TCRdb's copy, which holds only in-frame ones; the method was immunoSEQ multiplex PCR. The table has 200,000 to 300,000 clones, around nine tenths seen once. Specimen: peripheral blood. These receptors were collected from a woman aged 60-75 years with COVID-19, enrolled during active disease. Each CDR3 is given with its conserved first and last residue. D genes are given only for firm matches.

>TRBJ2-1|TRBD1|TRBV19
TGTGCCAGTATGCTGGGACAGAGCTCCTACAATGAGCAGTTCTTC
CASMLGQSSYNEQFF
>TRBJ1-6|NA|TRBV9
TGTGCCAGCAGCGGCGGGCCGGGAAACTATAATTCACCCCTCCACTTT
CASSGGPGNYNSPLHF
>TRBJ2-7|NA|TRBV7-2
TGTGCCAGCAGCTTAGGTCCGGTCTCCTACGAGCAGTACTTC
CASSLGPVSYEQYF
>TRBJ2-1|NA|TRBV11-2
TGTGCCAGCAGCTTTTCCACCTACAATGAGCAGTTCTTC
CASSFSTYNEQFF
>TRBJ1-4|NA|TRBV21-1
TGTGCCAGCAGCAGGAGGGCAGCTATTACACTTCCAACTAATGAAAAACTGTTTTTT
CASSRRAAITLPTNEKLFF
>TRBJ1-1|NA|TRBV5-1
TGCGCCAGCAGCCCCGGACAAAACCTAATGAACACTGAAGCTTTCTTT
CASSPGQNLMNTEAFF
>TRBJ1-2|NA|TRBV28
TGTGCCAGCAGCCGAGGGGACTCTACGAACTATGGCTACACCTTC
CASSRGDSTNYGYTF
>TRBJ2-3|NA|TRBV9
TGTGCCAGCAGCGACGCTATTGGGGAGGGCACAGATACGCAGTATTTT
CASSDAIGEGTDTQYF
>TRBJ1-3|NA|TRBV5-8
TGTGCCAGCAGCTTGTGGGCAACCGCCGGAAACACCATATATTTT
CASSLWATAGNTIYF
>TRBJ2-7|TRBD2|TRBV28
TGTGCCAGCAGTTCCCCCCACCGGACTAGCGGGAGTCCCTATTACTCCTACGAGCAGTACTTC
CASSSPHRTSGSPYYSYEQYF
>TRBJ1-4|TRBD1|TRBV6-2/TRBV6-3
TGTGCCAGCAGCCAGACAGGGGGCGGTGAAAAACTGTTTTTT
CASSQTGGGEKLFF
>TRBJ2-1|TRBD2|TRBV28
TGTGCCAGCATCCCTCTCCGGCGCGGGAGGGGAAACGAGGGCCATGAGCAGTTCTTC
CASIPLRRGRGNEGHEQFF
>TRBJ1-1|NA|TRBV24-1
TGTGCCACCAAAGGACAGCTGAACACTGAAGCTTTCTTT
CATKGQLNTEAFF
>TRBJ2-1|NA|TRBV14
TGTGCCAGCAGCCAAGCGACGTTTAGCGGTCCCAATGAGCAGTTCTTC
CASSQATFSGPNEQFF